This T cell receptor beta chain emerged from a study of T cells after yellow fever vaccination. Study information: CD3, CD45RA, CCR7 and CD95 guided sorting of the EM, EMRA, CM and Tscm memory subsets. SMART-Seq v4 Ultra Low Input prepared the low-cell-number fractions.

By proportion, this clonotype is medium-sized. By 5'RACE template switching, TCR cDNA was produced, with a universal primer site and UMIs added in the process. TCRdb used MiXCR to reprocess the 5' RACE reads, holding one entry per CDR3 protein. The sample lists approximately 10,000 distinct CDR3 sequences; under 5% were seen once. Per the germline V gene, CDR1 is SGHAT and CDR2 is FQNNGV. CDR3 length: 15 residues. V was shortened by 5 bases and J by 4 bases, with 16 bases between the two germline ends. The sample in question was PBMCs, either bulk or a sorted T-cell subset (CD4+, CD8+, memory, or dextramer-sorted; not recorded which), obtained approximately 15 days after the first yellow fever vaccination. This chain uses TRBV11-2 with TRBJ2-3, with a tentative D call TRBD2 (7 bases). This TCR was sampled from a young man who received the YFV17D yellow fever vaccine. This CDR3 reads CASSPLGGASDTQYF. The DNA of the CDR3 is TGTGCCAGCAGCCCGCTGGGGGGGGCCTCAGATACGCAGTATTTT.